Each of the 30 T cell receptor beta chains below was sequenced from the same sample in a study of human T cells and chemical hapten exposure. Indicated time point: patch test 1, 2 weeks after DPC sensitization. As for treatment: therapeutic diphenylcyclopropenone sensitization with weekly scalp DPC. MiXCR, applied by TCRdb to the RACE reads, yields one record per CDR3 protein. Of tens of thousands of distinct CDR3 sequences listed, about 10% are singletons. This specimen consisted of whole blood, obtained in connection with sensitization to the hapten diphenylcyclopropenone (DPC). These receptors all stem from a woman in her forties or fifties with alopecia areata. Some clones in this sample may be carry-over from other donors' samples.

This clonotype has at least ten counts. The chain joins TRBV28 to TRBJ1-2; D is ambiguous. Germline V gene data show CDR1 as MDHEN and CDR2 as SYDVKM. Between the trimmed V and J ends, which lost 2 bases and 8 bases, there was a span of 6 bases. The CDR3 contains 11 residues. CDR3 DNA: TGTGCCAGCAGTTTAGGGATGGGCTACACCTTC. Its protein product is CASSLGMGYTF.

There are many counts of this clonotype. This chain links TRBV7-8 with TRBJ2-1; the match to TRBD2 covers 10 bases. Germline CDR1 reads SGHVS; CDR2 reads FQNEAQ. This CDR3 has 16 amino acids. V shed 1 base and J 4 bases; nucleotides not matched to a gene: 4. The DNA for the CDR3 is TGTGCCAGCAGCTTAGTGCTAGCGGGGGTGTACAATGAGCAGTTCTTC. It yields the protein CASSLVLAGVYNEQFF.

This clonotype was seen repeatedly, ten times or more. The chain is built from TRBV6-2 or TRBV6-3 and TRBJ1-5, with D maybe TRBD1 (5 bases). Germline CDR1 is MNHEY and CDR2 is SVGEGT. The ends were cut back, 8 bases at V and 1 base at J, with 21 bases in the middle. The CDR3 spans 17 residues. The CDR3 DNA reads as TGTGCCAGCTCCTTCGTCGGGGGAGAGGGGAGCAATCAGCCCCAGCATTTT. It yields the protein CASSFVGGEGSNQPQHF.

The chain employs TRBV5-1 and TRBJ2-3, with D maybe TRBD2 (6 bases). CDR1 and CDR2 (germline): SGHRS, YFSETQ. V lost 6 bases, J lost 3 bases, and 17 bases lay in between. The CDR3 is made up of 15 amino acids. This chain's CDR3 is CASMRGGFGTDTQYF. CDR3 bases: TGCGCCAGCATGAGAGGAGGGTTCGGAACAGATACGCAGTATTTT. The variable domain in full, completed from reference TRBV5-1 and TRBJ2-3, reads KAGVTQTPRYLIKTRGQQVTLSCSPISGHRSVSWYQQTPGQGLQFLFEYFSETQRNKGNFPGRFSGRQFSNSRSEMNVSTLELGDSALYLCASMRGGFGTDTQYFGPGTRLTVL.

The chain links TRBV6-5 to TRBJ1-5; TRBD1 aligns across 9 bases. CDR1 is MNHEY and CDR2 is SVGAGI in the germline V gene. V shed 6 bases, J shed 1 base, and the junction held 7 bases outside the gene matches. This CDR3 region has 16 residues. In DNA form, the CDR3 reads TGTGCCAGCAGAAGAACCGGGACAGGGAGCAATCAGCCCCAGCATTTT. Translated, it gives CASRRTGTGSNQPQHF.

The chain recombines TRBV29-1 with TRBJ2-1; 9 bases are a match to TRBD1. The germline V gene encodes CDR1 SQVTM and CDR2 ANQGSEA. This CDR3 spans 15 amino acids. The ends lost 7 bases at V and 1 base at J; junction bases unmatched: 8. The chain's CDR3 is CSAITGGSSYNEQFF. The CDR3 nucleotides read TGCAGCGCAATTACAGGGGGCTCATCCTACAATGAGCAGTTCTTC.

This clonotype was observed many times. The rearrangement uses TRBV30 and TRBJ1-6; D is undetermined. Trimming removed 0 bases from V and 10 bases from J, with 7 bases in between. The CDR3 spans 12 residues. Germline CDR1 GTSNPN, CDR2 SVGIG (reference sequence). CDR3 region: CAWSVRQSPLHF. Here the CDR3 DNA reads TGTGCCTGGAGTGTACGCCAGTCACCCCTCCACTTT.

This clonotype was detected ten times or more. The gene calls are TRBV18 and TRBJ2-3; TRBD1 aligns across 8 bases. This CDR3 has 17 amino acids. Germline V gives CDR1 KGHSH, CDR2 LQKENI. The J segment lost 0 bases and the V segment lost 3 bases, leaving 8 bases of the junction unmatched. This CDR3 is CASSPGWGQVSTDTQYF. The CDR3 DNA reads TGTGCCAGCTCACCGGGCTGGGGACAGGTTAGCACAGATACGCAGTATTTT.

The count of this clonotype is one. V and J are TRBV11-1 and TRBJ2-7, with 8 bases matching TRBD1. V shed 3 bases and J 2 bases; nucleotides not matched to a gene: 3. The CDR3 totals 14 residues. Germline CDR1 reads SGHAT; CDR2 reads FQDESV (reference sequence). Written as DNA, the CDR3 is TGTGCCAGCAGCTTTTGGGACAGGCCCTACGAGCAGTACTTC. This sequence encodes CASSFWDRPYEQYF.

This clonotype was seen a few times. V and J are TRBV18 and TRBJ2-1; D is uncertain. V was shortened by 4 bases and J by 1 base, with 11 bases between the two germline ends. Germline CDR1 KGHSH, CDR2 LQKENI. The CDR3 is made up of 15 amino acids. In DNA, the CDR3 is TGTGCCAGCTCACTAAGTGGCCCTTCCTACAATGAGCAGTTCTTC. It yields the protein CASSLSGPSYNEQFF.

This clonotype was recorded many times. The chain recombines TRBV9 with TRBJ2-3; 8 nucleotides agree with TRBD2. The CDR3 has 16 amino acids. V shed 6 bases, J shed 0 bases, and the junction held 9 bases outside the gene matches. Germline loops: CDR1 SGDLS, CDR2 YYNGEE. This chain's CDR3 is CASNKKRESSTDTQYF. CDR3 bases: TGTGCCAGCAACAAAAAGCGGGAGTCCAGCACAGATACGCAGTATTTT.

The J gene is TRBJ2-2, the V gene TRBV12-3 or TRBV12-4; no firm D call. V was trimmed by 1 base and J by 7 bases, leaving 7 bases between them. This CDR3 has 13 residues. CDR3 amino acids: CASSLELHGELFF. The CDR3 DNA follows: TGTGCCAGCAGTTTAGAACTACACGGGGAGCTGTTTTTT.

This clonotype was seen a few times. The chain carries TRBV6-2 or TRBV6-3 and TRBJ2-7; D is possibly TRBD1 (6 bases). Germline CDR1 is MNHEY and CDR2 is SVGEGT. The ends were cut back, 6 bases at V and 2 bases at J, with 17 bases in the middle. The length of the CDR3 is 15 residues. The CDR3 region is CASRHTGTITYEQYF. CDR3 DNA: TGTGCCAGCAGACACACCGGGACAATAACCTACGAGCAGTACTTC.

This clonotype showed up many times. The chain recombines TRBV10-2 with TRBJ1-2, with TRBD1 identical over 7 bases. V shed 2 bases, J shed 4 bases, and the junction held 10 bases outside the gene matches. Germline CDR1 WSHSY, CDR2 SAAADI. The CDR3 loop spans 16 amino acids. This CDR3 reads CASSELKGWDSYGYTF. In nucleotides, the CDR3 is TGCGCCAGCAGTGAGCTTAAAGGCTGGGACAGCTATGGCTACACCTTC.

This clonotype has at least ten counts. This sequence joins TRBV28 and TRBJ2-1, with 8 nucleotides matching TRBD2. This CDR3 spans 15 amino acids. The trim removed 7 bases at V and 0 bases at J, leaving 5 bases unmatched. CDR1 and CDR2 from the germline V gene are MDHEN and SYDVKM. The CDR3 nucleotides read TGTGCCAGCACCACTAGCGGAAGCTCCTACAATGAGCAGTTCTTC. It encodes CASTTSGSSYNEQFF.

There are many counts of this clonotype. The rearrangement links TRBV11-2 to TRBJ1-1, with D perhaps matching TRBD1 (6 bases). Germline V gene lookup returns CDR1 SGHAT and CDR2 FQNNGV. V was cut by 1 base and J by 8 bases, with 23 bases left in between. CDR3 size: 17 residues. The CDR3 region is CASSLVPIDRIRPEAFF. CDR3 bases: TGTGCCAGCAGCTTAGTCCCGATCGACAGGATTAGACCAGAAGCTTTCTTT.

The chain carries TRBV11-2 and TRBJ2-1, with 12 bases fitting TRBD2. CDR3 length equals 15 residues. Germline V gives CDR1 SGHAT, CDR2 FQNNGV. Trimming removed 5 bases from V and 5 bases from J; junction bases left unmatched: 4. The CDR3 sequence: CASSRLAGENNEQFF. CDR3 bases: TGTGCCAGCAGCCGACTAGCGGGGGAAAACAATGAGCAGTTCTTC.

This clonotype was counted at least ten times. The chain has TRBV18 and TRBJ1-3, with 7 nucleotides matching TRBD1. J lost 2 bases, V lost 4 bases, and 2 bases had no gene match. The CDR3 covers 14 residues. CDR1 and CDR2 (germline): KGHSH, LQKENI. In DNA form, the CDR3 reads TGTGCCAGCTCACTAGGGACAGCTGGAAACACCATATATTTT. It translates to CASSLGTAGNTIYF.

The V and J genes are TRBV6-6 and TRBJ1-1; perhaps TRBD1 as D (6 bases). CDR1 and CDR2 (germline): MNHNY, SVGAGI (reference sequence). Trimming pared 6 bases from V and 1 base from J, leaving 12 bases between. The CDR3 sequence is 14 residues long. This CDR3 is CASRPGHTNTEAFF. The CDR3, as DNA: TGTGCCAGCAGACCGGGACACACGAACACTGAAGCTTTCTTT.

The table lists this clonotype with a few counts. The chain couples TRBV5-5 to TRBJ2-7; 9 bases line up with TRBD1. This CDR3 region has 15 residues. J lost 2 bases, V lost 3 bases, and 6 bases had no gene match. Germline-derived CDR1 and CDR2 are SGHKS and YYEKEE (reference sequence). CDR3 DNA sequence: TGTGCCAGCAGCTCCCCGGGACAGGGTCCCTACGAGCAGTACTTC. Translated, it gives CASSSPGQGPYEQYF. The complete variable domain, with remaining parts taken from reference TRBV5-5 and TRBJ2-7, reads DAGVTQSPTHLIKTRGQQVTLRCSPISGHKSVSWYQQVLGQGPQFIFQYYEKEERGRGNFPDRFSARQFPNYSSELNVNALLLGDSALYLCASSSPGQGPYEQYFGPGTRLTVT.

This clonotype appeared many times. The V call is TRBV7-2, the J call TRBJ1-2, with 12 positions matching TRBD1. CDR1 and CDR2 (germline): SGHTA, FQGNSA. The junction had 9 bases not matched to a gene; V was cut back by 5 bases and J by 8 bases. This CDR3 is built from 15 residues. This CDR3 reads CASSLPGQGARGYTF. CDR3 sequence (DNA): TGTGCCAGCAGCCTACCGGGACAGGGGGCGAGAGGCTACACCTTC.

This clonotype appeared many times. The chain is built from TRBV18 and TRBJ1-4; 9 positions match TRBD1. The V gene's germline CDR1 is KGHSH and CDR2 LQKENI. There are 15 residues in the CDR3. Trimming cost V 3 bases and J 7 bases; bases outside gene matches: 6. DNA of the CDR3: TGTGCCAGCTCACCTGGGACAGGGATCTTTGAAAAACTGTTTTTT. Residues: CASSPGTGIFEKLFF.

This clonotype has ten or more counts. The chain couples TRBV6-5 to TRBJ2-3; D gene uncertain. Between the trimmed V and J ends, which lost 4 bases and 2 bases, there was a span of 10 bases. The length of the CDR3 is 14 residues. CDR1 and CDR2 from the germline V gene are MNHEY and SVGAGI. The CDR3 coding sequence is TGTGCCAGCAGTTTGAGGTCCGACACAGATACGCAGTATTTT. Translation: CASSLRSDTDTQYF.

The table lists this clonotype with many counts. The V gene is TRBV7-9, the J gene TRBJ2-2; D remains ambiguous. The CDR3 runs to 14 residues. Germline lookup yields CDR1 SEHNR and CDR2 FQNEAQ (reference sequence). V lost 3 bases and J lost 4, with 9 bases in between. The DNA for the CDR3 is TGTGCCAGCAGCTTTGGACGGATCACCGGGGAGCTGTTTTTT. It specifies CASSFGRITGELFF.

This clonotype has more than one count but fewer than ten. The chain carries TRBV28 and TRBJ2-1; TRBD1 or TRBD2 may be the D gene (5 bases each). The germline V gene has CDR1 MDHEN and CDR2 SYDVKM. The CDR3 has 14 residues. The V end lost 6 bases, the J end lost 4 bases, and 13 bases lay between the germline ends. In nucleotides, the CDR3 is TGTGCCAGCAGACCCGCTGGGGGATACAATGAGCAGTTCTTC. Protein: CASRPAGGYNEQFF.

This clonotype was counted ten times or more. The CDR3 region has the DNA TGTGCCAGCTCAGAATTCCTCGGACAGTATAATTCACCCCTCCACTTT. This encodes CASSEFLGQYNSPLHF. The V call is TRBV18, the J call TRBJ1-6, with D maybe TRBD1 (6 bases). The V gene lost 5 bases and the J gene lost 4 bases, with 15 bases spanning the gap. The CDR3 consists of 16 residues. Germline CDR1 KGHSH, CDR2 LQKENI.

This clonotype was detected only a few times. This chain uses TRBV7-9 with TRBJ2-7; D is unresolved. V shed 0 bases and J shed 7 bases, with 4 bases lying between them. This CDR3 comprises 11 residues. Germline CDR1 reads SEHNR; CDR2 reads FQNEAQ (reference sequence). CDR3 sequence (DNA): TGTGCCAGCAGCTTAGCCCGGGAGCAGTACTTC. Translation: CASSLAREQYF. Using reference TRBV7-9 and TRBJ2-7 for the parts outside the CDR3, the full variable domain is DTGVSQNPRHKITKRGQNVTFRCDPISEHNRLYWYRQTLGQGPEFLTYFQNEAQLEKSRLLSDRFSAERPKGSFSTLEIQRTEQGDSAMYLCASSLAREQYFGPGTRLTVT.

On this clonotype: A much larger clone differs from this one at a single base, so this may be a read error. The CDR3 loop is CASSLGANYGYTF. CDR3 sequence (DNA): TGTGCCAGCAGCTTAGGGGCTAACTATGGCTACACCTTC. The chain is built from TRBV7-2 and TRBJ1-2; D not certain. Trimming removed 1 base from V and 0 bases from J, with 3 bases in between. The CDR3 consists of 13 residues. Germline V gives CDR1 SGHTA, CDR2 FQGNSA.

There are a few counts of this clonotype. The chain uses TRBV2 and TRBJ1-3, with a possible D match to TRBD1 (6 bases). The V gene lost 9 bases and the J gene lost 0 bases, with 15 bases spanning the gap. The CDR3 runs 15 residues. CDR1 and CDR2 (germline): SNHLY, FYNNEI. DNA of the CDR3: TGTGCCAGTTCACAGGGAGAATTCTCTGGAAACACCATATATTTT. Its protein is CASSQGEFSGNTIYF.

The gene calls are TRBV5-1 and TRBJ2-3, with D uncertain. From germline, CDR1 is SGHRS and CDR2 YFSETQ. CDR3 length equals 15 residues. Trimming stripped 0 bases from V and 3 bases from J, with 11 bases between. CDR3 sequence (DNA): TGCGCCAGCAGCTTGGATGGCGTAGGAACAGATACGCAGTATTTT. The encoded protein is CASSLDGVGTDTQYF. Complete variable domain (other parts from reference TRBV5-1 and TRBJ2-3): KAGVTQTPRYLIKTRGQQVTLSCSPISGHRSVSWYQQTPGQGLQFLFEYFSETQRNKGNFPGRFSGRQFSNSRSEMNVSTLELGDSALYLCASSLDGVGTDTQYFGPGTRLTVL.